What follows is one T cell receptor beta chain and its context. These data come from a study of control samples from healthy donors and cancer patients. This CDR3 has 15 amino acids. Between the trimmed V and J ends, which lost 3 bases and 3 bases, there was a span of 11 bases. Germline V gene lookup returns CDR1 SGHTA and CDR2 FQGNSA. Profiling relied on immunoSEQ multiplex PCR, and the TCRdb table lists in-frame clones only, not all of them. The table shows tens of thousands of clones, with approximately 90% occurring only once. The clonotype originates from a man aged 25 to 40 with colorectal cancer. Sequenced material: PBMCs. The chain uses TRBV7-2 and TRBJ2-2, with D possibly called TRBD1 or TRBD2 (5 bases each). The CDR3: CASSFSGGDTGELFF. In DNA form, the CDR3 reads TGTGCCAGCAGCTTTAGTGGGGGAGACACCGGGGAGCTGTTTTTT.